Listed below are T cell receptor beta chains from one sample, sequenced in a study of cytomegalovirus exposure and HLA in healthy donors. TCRdb's copy holds only in-frame clones and misses some; the assay was immunoSEQ multiplex PCR. The data show 150,000 or so clones, approximately 69% seen once. Sequencing input: PBMCs. The receptors come from a man aged 30-40 years in good health and CMV-seronegative. Both conserved end residues are part of each CDR3. The D gene is left open where the match is weak. Clone size is stated in some rows and not others, as once, few, many or a class when expanded.

abundance: -; j_gene: TRBJ2-5; d_gene: -; v_gene: TRBV4-2; CDR3nt: TGTGCCAGCAGCCAAGTGGCCTGGGAGACCCAGTACTTC; CDR3aa: CASSQVAWETQYF
abundance: -; j_gene: TRBJ1-4; d_gene: -; v_gene: TRBV6-5; CDR3nt: TGTGCCAGCAGTTACACCACTGGGGCAGGGGAGGAAAAACTGTTTTTT; CDR3aa: CASSYTTGAGEEKLFF
abundance: once; j_gene: TRBJ1-2; d_gene: -; v_gene: TRBV13; CDR3nt: TGTGCCAGCAAGGCCCTCGACAGATATGGCTACACCTTC; CDR3aa: CASKALDRYGYTF
abundance: -; j_gene: TRBJ1-2; d_gene: -; v_gene: TRBV19; CDR3nt: TGTGCCAGTAGTACAGACGGGATCTATGGCTACACCTTC; CDR3aa: CASSTDGIYGYTF
abundance: -; j_gene: TRBJ2-1; d_gene: TRBD2; v_gene: TRBV9; CDR3nt: TGTGCCAGCAGCGTAGGCCTAGCGGGGGGTCCGTTCTTC; CDR3aa: CASSVGLAGGPFF
abundance: few; j_gene: TRBJ2-7; d_gene: -; v_gene: TRBV7-2; CDR3nt: TGTGCCAGCAGTCGGAGTGCGGTGCAGTACTTC; CDR3aa: CASSRSAVQYF
abundance: -; j_gene: TRBJ2-3; d_gene: TRBD1; v_gene: TRBV25-1; CDR3nt: TGTGCCAGCAGTGACGACAGGGGGTCGGGCGATACGCAGTATTTT; CDR3aa: CASSDDRGSGDTQYF
abundance: -; j_gene: TRBJ1-1; d_gene: TRBD1; v_gene: TRBV27; CDR3nt: TGTGCCAGCAGTTTATTGACAGGGGAAGGGACTGAAGCTTTCTTT; CDR3aa: CASSLLTGEGTEAFF
abundance: -; j_gene: TRBJ2-7; d_gene: TRBD1; v_gene: TRBV7-8; CDR3nt: TGTGCCAGCAGCTACCCCGGGACAGGGCTATCCTACGAGCAGTACTTC; CDR3aa: CASSYPGTGLSYEQYF
abundance: -; j_gene: TRBJ1-6; d_gene: -; v_gene: TRBV6-1; CDR3nt: TGTGCCAGCAGTGACAGGGTTAATTCACCCCTCCACTTT; CDR3aa: CASSDRVNSPLHF
abundance: -; j_gene: TRBJ1-5; d_gene: TRBD1; v_gene: TRBV2; CDR3nt: TGTGCCAGCAGCCCCGACAGGGTCGAGCCCCAGCATTTT; CDR3aa: CASSPDRVEPQHF
abundance: few; j_gene: TRBJ1-5; d_gene: -; v_gene: TRBV27; CDR3nt: TGTGCCAGCACGCGTGGGTTAGGGGATCAGCCCCAGCATTTT; CDR3aa: CASTRGLGDQPQHF
abundance: -; j_gene: TRBJ2-7; d_gene: -; v_gene: TRBV2; CDR3nt: TGTGCCAGCAGTGAAGCGCTCGGGAGCTCCTACGAGCAGTACTTC; CDR3aa: CASSEALGSSYEQYF
abundance: -; j_gene: TRBJ1-5; d_gene: TRBD1; v_gene: TRBV2; CDR3nt: TGTGCCAGCAGTAGTGGACAGGGCGATCAGCCCCAGCATTTT; CDR3aa: CASSSGQGDQPQHF
abundance: -; j_gene: TRBJ1-1; d_gene: -; v_gene: TRBV6-5; CDR3nt: TGTGCCAGCAGTTACAGTTTGGCCACTGAAGCTTTCTTT; CDR3aa: CASSYSLATEAFF
abundance: -; j_gene: TRBJ2-7; d_gene: TRBD1; v_gene: TRBV5-4; CDR3nt: TGTGCCAGCAGCCCGGGACAGGACTACGAGCAGTACTTC; CDR3aa: CASSPGQDYEQYF
abundance: -; j_gene: TRBJ2-5; d_gene: TRBD2; v_gene: TRBV7-2; CDR3nt: TGTGCCAGCAGCACCGGGGGGGCCGGTGAGACCCAGTACTTC; CDR3aa: CASSTGGAGETQYF
abundance: -; j_gene: TRBJ1-6; d_gene: -; v_gene: TRBV5-4; CDR3nt: TGTGCCAGCAGCTTGGACAGCAATTCACCCCTCCACTTT; CDR3aa: CASSLDSNSPLHF
abundance: -; j_gene: TRBJ2-7; d_gene: -; v_gene: TRBV5-6; CDR3nt: TGTGCCAGCAGCCAGAACCAGGGATCAGAGCAGTACTTC; CDR3aa: CASSQNQGSEQYF
abundance: -; j_gene: TRBJ1-3; d_gene: TRBD1; v_gene: TRBV11-2; CDR3nt: TGTGCCAGCAGCTTCACAGGGGGCGATGGAAACACCATATATTTT; CDR3aa: CASSFTGGDGNTIYF
abundance: -; j_gene: TRBJ1-6; d_gene: TRBD1; v_gene: TRBV5-4; CDR3nt: TGTGCCAGCAGCTCTACAGGGGCGGGTTCACCCCTCCACTTT; CDR3aa: CASSSTGAGSPLHF
abundance: -; j_gene: TRBJ2-7; d_gene: TRBD1; v_gene: TRBV6-1; CDR3nt: TGTGCCAGCAGTGTTCCGGGACAGGGGGCTTACGAGCAGTACTTC; CDR3aa: CASSVPGQGAYEQYF
abundance: -; j_gene: TRBJ1-4; d_gene: TRBD1; v_gene: TRBV7-2; CDR3nt: TGTGCCAGCAGCGTCGGGACAGGGATAGAAAAACTGTTTTTT; CDR3aa: CASSVGTGIEKLFF
abundance: -; j_gene: TRBJ1-1; d_gene: -; v_gene: TRBV6-5; CDR3nt: TGTGCCAGCAGTTACGCAGGGGTAAACACTGAAGCTTTCTTT; CDR3aa: CASSYAGVNTEAFF
abundance: -; j_gene: TRBJ1-6; d_gene: -; v_gene: TRBV7-2; CDR3nt: TGTGCCAGCAGCCTAACAGGGATGGATTCACCCCTCCACTTT; CDR3aa: CASSLTGMDSPLHF
abundance: once; j_gene: TRBJ2-5; d_gene: TRBD1; v_gene: TRBV4-3; CDR3nt: TGCGCCAGCAGCCACCGGGACAGGGTGGAAGAGACCCAGTACTTC; CDR3aa: CASSHRDRVEETQYF
abundance: -; j_gene: TRBJ1-1; d_gene: TRBD1; v_gene: TRBV4-2; CDR3nt: TGTGCCAGCAGCCAACAGTCGACAGGGGTCTCTGAAGCTTTCTTT; CDR3aa: CASSQQSTGVSEAFF